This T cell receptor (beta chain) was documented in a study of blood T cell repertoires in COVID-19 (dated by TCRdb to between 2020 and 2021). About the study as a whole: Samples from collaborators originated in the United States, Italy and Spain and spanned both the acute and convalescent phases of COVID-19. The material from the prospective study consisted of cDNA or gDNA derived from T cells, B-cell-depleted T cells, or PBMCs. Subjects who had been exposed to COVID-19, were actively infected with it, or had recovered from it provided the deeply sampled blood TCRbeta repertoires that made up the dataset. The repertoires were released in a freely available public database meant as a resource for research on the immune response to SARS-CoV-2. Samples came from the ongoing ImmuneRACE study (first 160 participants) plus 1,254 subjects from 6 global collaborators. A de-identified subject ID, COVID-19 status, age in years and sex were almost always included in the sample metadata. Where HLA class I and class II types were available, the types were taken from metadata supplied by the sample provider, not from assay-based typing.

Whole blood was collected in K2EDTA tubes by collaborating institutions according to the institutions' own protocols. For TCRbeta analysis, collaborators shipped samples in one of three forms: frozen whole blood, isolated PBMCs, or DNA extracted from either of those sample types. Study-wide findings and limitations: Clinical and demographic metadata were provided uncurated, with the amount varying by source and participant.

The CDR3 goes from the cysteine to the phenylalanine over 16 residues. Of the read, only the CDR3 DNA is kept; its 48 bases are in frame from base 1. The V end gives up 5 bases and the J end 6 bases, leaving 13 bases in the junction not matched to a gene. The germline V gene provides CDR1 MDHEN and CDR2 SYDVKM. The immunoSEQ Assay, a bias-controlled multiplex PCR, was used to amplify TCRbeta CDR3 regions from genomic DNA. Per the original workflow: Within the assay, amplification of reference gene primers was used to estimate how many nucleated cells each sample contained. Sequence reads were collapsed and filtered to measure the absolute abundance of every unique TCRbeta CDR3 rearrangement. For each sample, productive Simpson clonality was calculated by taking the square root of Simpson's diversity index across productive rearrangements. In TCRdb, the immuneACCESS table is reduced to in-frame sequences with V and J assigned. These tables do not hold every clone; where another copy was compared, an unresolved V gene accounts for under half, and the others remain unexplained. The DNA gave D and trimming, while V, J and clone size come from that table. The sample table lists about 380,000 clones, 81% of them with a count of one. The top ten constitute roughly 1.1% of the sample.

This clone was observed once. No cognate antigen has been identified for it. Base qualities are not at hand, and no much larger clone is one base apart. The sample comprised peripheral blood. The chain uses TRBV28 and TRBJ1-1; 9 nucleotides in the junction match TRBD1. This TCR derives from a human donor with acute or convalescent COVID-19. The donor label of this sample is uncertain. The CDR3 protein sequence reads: CASSTPGTGRRAEAFF. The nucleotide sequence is TGTGCCAGCAGTACTCCCGGGACAGGGAGGAGGGCTGAAGCTTTCTTT.